The present entry profiles one T cell receptor (beta chain) with its context. These data are taken from a study of T cell changes during pregnancy in multiple sclerosis. The protocol was immunoSEQ multiplex PCR, while the TCRdb copy is restricted to in-frame clones and leaves out a portion. The sample comprises 50,000 or so clones, approximately 95% of which are singletons, and approximately 0.31% rests with the top ten. Trimming cost V 0 bases and J 4 bases; bases outside gene matches: 9. The CDR3 extends over 16 amino acids. CDR1 SGHRS and CDR2 YFSETQ come from the germline V gene. This chain links TRBV5-1 with TRBJ2-5; TRBD2 agrees at 7 bases. The receptor comes from a female donor with multiple sclerosis, enrolled in a pregnancy study. Material: CD4+ T cells from peripheral blood mononuclear cells, obtained in the third trimester of pregnancy. The CDR3 region is CASSLAEGGSRETQYF. CDR3 sequence (DNA): TGCGCCAGCAGCTTGGCGGAGGGCGGGAGTAGAGAGACCCAGTACTTC.